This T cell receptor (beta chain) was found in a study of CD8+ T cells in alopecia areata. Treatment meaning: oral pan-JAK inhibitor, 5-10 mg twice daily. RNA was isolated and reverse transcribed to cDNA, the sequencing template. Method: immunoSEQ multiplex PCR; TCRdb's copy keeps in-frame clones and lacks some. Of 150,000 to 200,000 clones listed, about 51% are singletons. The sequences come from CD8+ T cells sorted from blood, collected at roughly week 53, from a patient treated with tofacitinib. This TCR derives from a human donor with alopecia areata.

CDR3 in amino acids: CASSFLAGAGYTF. CDR3 DNA sequence: TGTGCCAGCAGCTTCCTCGCAGGGGCTGGCTACACCTTC. The chain links TRBV5-6 to TRBJ1-2, with D possibly TRBD1 on 6 matching bases. The CDR3 spans 13 residues. CDR1 is SGHDT and CDR2 is YYEEEE in the germline V gene. Trimming removed 2 bases at V and 7 bases at J, with 12 bases between.